This T cell receptor (beta chain) was retrieved from a study of beta chain features in type 1 diabetes. Study details: Sorted cells numbering roughly 98,000,000 were examined across all samples.

Trimming removed 5 bases at V and 4 bases at J, with 21 bases between. In germline, CDR1 is SGHAT, CDR2 FQNNGV. CDR3 length: 17 residues. Sorted populations all exceeded 98% purity. General study findings and limits: In every one of the four CD4+ subsets, TCRB CDR3s were moderately but significantly shorter in Type 1 diabetes patients.

Expressed TCRB transcripts were sequenced because the entire RNA isolate underwent reverse transcription. Here immunoSEQ multiplex PCR was the method, and the copy in TCRdb shows in-frame clones only, minus some. Of over 14,000 clones listed, around 69% are singletons. This clone was picked up one time. Its specificity is unknown. Material: stem cell memory CD4+ T cells from blood. This chain connects TRBV11-2 to TRBJ1-3; D unresolved. The TCR originated in a woman between 18 and 29 years old with type 1 diabetes. The CDR3 spells CASSAKGWGVVGNTIYF. CDR3 nucleotide sequence: TGTGCCAGCAGCGCCAAGGGATGGGGAGTAGTCGGAAACACCATATATTTT.